Detailed here is one TCR beta chain. Its target is not known. A read error may produce the germline difference seen at one junction end. These data belong to a study of cytomegalovirus exposure and HLA in healthy donors. Findings of the study overall: A later analysis revealed that TCR association rates differed between HLA loci, peaking at DRB1 and bottoming out at HLA-C.

This CDR3 contains 15 residues. The germline CDR1 and CDR2 sequences are SEHNR and FQNEAQ (reference sequence). Primers for the PCR totalled 60 Vbeta and 13 Jbeta. Some clones are missing from TCRdb's copy, which holds only in-frame ones; the method was immunoSEQ multiplex PCR. The sample lists some 150,000 clones, around three quarters seen once, with approximately 6.3% in the top ten. This receptor was identified in a middle-aged woman in good health and CMV-seropositive. This chain uses TRBV7-9 with TRBJ1-1; no firm D call. The sequenced material came from PBMCs. CDR3 in DNA: TGTTCCAGCAGTAAAGGCGGGATGGAAAACACTGAAGCTTTCTTT. Translation: CSSSKGGMENTEAFF.